This record looks at one T cell receptor (beta chain) sequence and its context. With 3 bases clipped from V and 2 bases from J, the junction kept 9 bases outside the gene matches. CDR3 length equals 16 residues. Germline CDR1 MGHDK, CDR2 SYGVNS. The sample is drawn from a study of blood T cell repertoires in COVID-19. Overall study context: Acute and convalescent COVID-19 specimens originated in the United States, Italy and Spain. The analysed material was cDNA or gDNA that came from T cells, B-cell-depleted T cells, or PBMCs.

In the original analysis: Reference gene primer amplification gave nucleated cell count estimates. Method: immunoSEQ multiplex PCR; TCRdb's copy keeps in-frame clones and lacks some. The V and J calls and clone size are taken from that table; D and trimming were inferred from the DNA. The data hold under 150,000 clones, with approximately 84% observed a single time. This receptor was identified in a woman over 75 with acute or convalescent COVID-19. Sample: peripheral blood. J is TRBJ2-5 and V is TRBV25-1; 7 bases fit TRBD2. CDR3 region: CASSEGGFQHQETQYF. The CDR3, as DNA: TGTGCCAGCAGTGAGGGGGGGTTCCAACATCAAGAGACCCAGTACTTC. Drawing the rest from reference TRBV25-1 and TRBJ2-5, the complete variable domain is EADIYQTPRYLVIGTGKKITLECSQTMGHDKMYWYQQDPGMELHLIHYSYGVNSTEKGDLSSESTVSRIRTEHFPLTLESARPSHTSQYLCASSEGGFQHQETQYFGPGTRLLVL.